This T cell receptor beta chain was recovered during a study of shared clonotypes between healthy human individuals. CDR1 and CDR2 from the germline V gene are KGHSH and LQKENI. Trimming at V came to 1 base and at J to 1 base, leaving 16 bases not matched to a gene. This CDR3 is 20 amino acids long. Clones were sequenced by immunoSEQ multiplex PCR, and TCRdb holds only the in-frame ones, with some missing. The table has roughly 1.4 million clones, approximately 98.5% seen once. The chain combines TRBV18 with TRBJ1-2; 9 nucleotides align to TRBD1. The sequence was obtained from a man younger than 40 in good health. Sample: naive CD4+ T cells sorted from blood. Subset meaning: CD45RA+ positively selected. CDR3 amino acids: CASSPLFIPGQGYINYGYTF. The CDR3 DNA reads TGTGCCAGCTCACCACTTTTTATCCCGGGACAGGGATATATTAACTATGGCTACACCTTC.